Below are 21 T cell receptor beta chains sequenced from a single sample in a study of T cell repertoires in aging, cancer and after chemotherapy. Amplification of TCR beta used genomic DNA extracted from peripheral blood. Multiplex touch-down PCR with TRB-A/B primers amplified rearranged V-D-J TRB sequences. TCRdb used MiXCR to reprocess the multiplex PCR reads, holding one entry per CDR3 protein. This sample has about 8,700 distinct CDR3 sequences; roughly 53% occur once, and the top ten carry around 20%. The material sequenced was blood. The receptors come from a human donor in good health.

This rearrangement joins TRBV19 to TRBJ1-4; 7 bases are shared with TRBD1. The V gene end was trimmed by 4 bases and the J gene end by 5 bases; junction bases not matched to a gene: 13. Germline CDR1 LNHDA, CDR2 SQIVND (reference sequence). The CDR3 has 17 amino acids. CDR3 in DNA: TGTGCCAGTAGTAGGGGACAGACCTTTCAGGGGAATGAAAAACTGTTTTTT. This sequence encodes CASSRGQTFQGNEKLFF.

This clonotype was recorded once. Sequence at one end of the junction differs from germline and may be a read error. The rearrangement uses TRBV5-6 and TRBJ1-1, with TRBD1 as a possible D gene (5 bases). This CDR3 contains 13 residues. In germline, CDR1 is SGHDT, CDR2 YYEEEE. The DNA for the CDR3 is TGCGCCAGCAGCGTTGGTTCAGGGAGTGAAGCTTTCTTT. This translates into CASSVGSGSEAFF.

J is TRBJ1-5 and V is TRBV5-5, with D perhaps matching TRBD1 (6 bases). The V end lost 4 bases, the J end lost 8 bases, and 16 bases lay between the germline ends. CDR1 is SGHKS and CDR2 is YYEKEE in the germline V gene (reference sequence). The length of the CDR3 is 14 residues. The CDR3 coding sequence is TGTGCCAGCAGCGCCTCGGCAGGGGAGAAGCCCCAGCATTTT. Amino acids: CASSASAGEKPQHF.

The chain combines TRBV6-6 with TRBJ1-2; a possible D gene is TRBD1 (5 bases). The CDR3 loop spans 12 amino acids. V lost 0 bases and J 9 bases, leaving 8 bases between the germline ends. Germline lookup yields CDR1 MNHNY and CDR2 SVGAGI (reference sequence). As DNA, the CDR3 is TGTGCCAGCAGTTACTCGGGGGGAAGCTACACCTTC. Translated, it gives CASSYSGGSYTF.

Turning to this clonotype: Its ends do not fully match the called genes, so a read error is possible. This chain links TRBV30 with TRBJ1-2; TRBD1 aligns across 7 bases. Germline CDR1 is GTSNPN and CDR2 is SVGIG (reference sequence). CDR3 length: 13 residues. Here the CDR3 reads CDWGIRDSSGYTF. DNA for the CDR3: TGTGACTGGGGGATCCGGGACAGCTCTGGCTACACCTTC.

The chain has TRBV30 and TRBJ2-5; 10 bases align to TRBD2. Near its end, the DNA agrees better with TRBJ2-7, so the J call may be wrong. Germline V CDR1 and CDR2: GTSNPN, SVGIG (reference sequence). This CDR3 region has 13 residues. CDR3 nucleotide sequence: TGTGCCGGCTCTAGCGGGAGTTTTTACGAGCAGTACTTC. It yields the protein CAGSSGSFYEQYF.

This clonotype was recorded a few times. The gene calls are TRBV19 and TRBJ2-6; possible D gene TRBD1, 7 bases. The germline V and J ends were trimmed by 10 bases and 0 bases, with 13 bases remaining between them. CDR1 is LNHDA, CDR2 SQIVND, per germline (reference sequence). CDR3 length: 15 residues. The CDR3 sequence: CATGGLYSGANVLTF. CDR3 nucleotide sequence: TGTGCCACAGGGGGACTTTACTCTGGGGCCAACGTCCTGACTTTC.

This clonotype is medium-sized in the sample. The CDR3, as DNA: TGCAGCGTTTACAGGGGCGGCGAGACCCAGTACTTC. This encodes CSVYRGGETQYF. The chain couples TRBV29-1 to TRBJ2-5, with 7 bases identical to TRBD1. Trimming cost V 5 bases and J 5 bases; bases outside gene matches: 5. Germline V lookup: CDR1 SQVTM, CDR2 ANQGSEA. The CDR3 has 12 amino acids.

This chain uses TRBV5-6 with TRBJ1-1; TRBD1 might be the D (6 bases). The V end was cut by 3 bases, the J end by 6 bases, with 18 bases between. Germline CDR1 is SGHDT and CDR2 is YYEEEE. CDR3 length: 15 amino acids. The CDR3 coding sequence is TGTGCCAGCAGCTCTCCATCACTGACAGGTCCTGAAGCTTTCTTT. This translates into CASSSPSLTGPEAFF.

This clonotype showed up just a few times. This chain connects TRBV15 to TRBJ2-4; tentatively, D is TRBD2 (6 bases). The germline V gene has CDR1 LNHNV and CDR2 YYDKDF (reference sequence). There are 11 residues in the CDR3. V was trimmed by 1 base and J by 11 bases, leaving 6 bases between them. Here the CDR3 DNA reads TGTGCCACCAGCAGAGGGGACTTTCAGTACTTC. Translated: CATSRGDFQYF.

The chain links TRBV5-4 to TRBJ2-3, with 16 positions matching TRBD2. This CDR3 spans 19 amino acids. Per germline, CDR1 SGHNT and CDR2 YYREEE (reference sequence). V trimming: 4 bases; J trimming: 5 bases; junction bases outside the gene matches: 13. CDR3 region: CASSGGTSGGAGPLDTQYF. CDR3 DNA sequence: TGTGCCAGCAGCGGTGGGACTAGCGGGGGGGCAGGCCCTCTAGATACGCAGTATTTT.

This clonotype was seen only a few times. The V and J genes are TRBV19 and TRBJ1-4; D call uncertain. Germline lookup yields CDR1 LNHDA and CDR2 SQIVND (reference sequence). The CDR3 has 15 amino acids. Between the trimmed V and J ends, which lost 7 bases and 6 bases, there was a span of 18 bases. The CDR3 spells CASMAGGALDEKLFF. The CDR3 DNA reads TGTGCCAGTATGGCAGGAGGTGCTCTGGATGAAAAACTGTTTTTT.

In DNA form, the CDR3 reads TGTGCCAGCAGTTACACGGTCGGGGGGCGGATCAACATTCAGTACTTC. As protein: CASSYTVGGRINIQYF. J is TRBJ2-4 and V is TRBV6-6; the D gene is possibly TRBD2 (7 bases). This CDR3 has 16 amino acids. Germline V gene sequence: CDR1 MNHNY, CDR2 SVGAGI (reference sequence). Between the trimmed V and J ends, which lost 2 bases and 7 bases, there was a span of 18 bases.

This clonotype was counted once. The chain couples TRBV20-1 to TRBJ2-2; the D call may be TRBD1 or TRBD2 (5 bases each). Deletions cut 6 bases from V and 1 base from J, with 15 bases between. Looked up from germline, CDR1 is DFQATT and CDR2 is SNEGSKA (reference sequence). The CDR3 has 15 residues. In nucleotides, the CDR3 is TGCAGTGCCCCGGGGCCGAGCCGGAACACCGGGGAGCTGTTTTTT. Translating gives CSAPGPSRNTGELFF.

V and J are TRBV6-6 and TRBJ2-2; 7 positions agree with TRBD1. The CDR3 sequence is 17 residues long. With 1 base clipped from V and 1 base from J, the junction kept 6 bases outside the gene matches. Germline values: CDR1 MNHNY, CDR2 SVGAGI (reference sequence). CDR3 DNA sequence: TGTGCCAGCAGTTACTATTCGACAGGGAAGAACACCGGGGAGCTGTTTTTT. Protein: CASSYYSTGKNTGELFF.

The CDR3 region is CASSLGVAGETQYF. The CDR3 DNA follows: TGTGCCAGCAGCCTGGGGGTAGCGGGAGAGACCCAGTACTTC. This chain connects TRBV13 to TRBJ2-5; TRBD2 agrees at 7 bases. CDR3 length: 14 residues. Trimming at V came to 5 bases and at J to 4 bases, leaving 7 bases not matched to a gene. Germline loops: CDR1 PRHDT, CDR2 FYEKMQ (reference sequence).

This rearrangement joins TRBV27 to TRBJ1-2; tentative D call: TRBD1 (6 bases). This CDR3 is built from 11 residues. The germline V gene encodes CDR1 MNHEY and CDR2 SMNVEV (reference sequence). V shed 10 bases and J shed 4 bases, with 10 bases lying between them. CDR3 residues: CAIRGTYGYTF. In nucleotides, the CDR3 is TGTGCCATCAGGGGAACCTATGGCTACACCTTC.

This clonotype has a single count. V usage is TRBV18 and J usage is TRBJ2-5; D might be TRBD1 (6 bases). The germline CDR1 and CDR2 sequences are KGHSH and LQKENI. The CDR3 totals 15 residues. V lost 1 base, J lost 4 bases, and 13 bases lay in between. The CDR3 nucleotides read TGTGCCAGCTCACCACGGCAGGGGACGGGAGAGACCCAGTACTTC. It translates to CASSPRQGTGETQYF.

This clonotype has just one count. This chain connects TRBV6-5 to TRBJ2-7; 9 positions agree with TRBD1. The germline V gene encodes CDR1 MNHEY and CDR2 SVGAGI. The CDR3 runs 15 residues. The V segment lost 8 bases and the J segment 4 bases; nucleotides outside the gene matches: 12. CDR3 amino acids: CASALTGTGFYEQYF. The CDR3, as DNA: TGTGCCAGCGCCCTCACAGGGACAGGGTTTTACGAGCAGTACTTC.

CDR3 in amino acids: CASSLQGQSGYTQYF. The CDR3 coding sequence is TGTGCCAGCTCACTTCAGGGGCAAAGCGGGTATACGCAGTATTTT. The V call is TRBV18, the J call TRBJ2-3, with D perhaps being TRBD1 or TRBD2 (6 bases each). The V gene lost 4 bases and the J gene lost 7 bases, with 18 bases spanning the gap. This CDR3 has 15 residues. Germline CDR1 reads KGHSH; CDR2 reads LQKENI.

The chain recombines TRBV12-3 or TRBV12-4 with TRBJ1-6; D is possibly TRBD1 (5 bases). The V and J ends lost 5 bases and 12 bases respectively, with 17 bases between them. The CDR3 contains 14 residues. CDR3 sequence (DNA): TGTGCCAGCAGTCAACGGGACCGGCGTGAACCCCTCCACTTT. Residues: CASSQRDRREPLHF.